This T cell receptor (beta chain) was identified in a study of response to subunit inactivated influenza vaccine. As to this clonotype: Antigen specificity is unknown.

TCRdb re-derived calls from the RT-PCR reads in MiXCR, one entry per CDR3 protein. This sample has 500,000 or so distinct CDR3 sequences, with 11% found just once. Study-wide results and limits: The authors suggested that few new T cells are recruited per seasonal influenza vaccination.

The input for sequencing was PBMCs from blood, taken 45 days after vaccination. The TCR comes from a man between 50 and 59 years old who received an inactivated influenza vaccine.

The CDR3 bases are TGTGCCAGCAGTGAAGGACAGGCGAACACTGAAGCTTTCTTT. Its translation is CASSEGQANTEAFF. The chain has TRBV12-3 or TRBV12-4 and TRBJ1-1; 7 bases are shared with TRBD1. CDR3 length: 14 amino acids. J gave up 1 base and V 5 bases, and 4 bases lay outside the gene matches.